The entry below describes one TCR beta chain. Its antigen is undetermined. The source of the sample is a study of response to subunit inactivated influenza vaccine. Findings of the study overall: Authors suggested each seasonal flu vaccination may recruit only limited numbers of new T cells.

The V and J ends lost 10 bases and 0 bases respectively, with 17 bases between them. The CDR3 covers 15 residues. The germline V gene encodes CDR1 MDHEN and CDR2 SYDVKM. TCRdb called the RT-PCR reads again in MiXCR, with one record for every CDR3 protein. The sample has about 190,000 distinct CDR3 sequences; roughly an eighth are singletons. The rearrangement joins TRBV28 to TRBJ2-3, with D perhaps matching TRBD2 (5 bases). The source is a man aged 45-65 years who received an inactivated influenza vaccine. The sample in question was CD8+ T cells sorted from PBMCs, obtained 4 to 6 days after vaccination. The CDR3 sequence is CATLNGVASTDTQYF. The CDR3 DNA is TGTGCCACCCTTAACGGGGTAGCCAGCACAGATACGCAGTATTTT. The full variable domain, its missing parts supplied by reference TRBV28 and TRBJ2-3, is DVKVTQSSRYLVKRTGEKVFLECVQDMDHENMFWYRQDPGLGLRLIYFSYDVKMKEKGDIPEGYSVSREKKERFSLILESASTNQTSMYLCATLNGVASTDTQYFGPGTRLTVL.